This TCR beta chain comes out of a study of circulating and synovial CD4+ cells in juvenile arthritis. Trimming left V 0 bases short and J 7 bases short, with 14 bases between. This CDR3 has 15 amino acids. Germline V gene lookup returns CDR1 SGHRS and CDR2 YFSETQ. TCRdb's copy holds only in-frame clones and misses some; the assay was immunoSEQ multiplex PCR. The data contain about 34,000 clones, about 95% of them singletons. This clone was seen more than once but under ten times. The source material was CD4+ T cells from blood. This TCR came from a human donor with juvenile idiopathic arthritis. The chain joins TRBV5-1 to TRBJ2-1; D may be TRBD2 (5 bases). The CDR3 spells CASSLDPVASNEQFF. The DNA of the CDR3 is TGCGCCAGCAGCTTGGACCCGGTAGCGAGTAATGAGCAGTTCTTC.